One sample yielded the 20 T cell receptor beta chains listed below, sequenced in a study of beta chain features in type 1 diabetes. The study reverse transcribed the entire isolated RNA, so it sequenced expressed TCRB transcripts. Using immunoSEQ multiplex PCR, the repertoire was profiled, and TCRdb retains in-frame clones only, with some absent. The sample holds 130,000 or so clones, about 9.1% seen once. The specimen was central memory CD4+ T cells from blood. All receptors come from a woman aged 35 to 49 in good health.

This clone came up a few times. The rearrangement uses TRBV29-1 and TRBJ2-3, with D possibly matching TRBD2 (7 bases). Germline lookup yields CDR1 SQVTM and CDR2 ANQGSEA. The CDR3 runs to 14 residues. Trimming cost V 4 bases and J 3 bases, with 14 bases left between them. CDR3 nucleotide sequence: TGCAGCGTTGTTCTCGGGGGGCAGACAGATACGCAGTATTTT. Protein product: CSVVLGGQTDTQYF.

The CDR3 bases are TGTGCCAGCAGCGGGCGACAGGGGGCAATCTACAATGAGCAGTTCTTC. Encoded protein: CASSGRQGAIYNEQFF. The gene calls are TRBV14 and TRBJ2-1, with 10 bases aligning to TRBD1. Per germline, CDR1 SGHDN and CDR2 FVKESK. V dropped 5 bases and J dropped 3; count of bases not matched to a gene: 7. This CDR3 contains 16 residues.

CDR3 in DNA: TGTGCCAGCAGATCGACAGGGTGGGACACTGAAGCTTTCTTT. Its protein is CASRSTGWDTEAFF. This chain uses TRBV6-1 with TRBJ1-1; 7 positions agree with TRBD1. The CDR3 extends over 14 amino acids. From germline, CDR1 is MNHNS and CDR2 SASEGT. J was trimmed by 3 bases and V by 6 bases; bases with no gene match: 7.

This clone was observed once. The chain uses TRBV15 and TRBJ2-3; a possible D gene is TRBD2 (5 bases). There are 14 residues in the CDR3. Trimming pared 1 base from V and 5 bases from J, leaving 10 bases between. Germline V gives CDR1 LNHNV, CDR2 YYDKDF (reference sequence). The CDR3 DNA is TGTGCCACCAGCAGAGCCCTAGCCGGAGATACGCAGTATTTT. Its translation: CATSRALAGDTQYF.

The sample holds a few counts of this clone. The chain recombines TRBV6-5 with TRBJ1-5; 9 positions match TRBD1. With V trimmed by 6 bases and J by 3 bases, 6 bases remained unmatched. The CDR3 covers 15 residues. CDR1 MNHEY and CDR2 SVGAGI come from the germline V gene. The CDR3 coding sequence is TGTGCCAGCAGAGGCGACAGGGGGGACAATCAGCCCCAGCATTTT. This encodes CASRGDRGDNQPQHF.

In nucleotides, the CDR3 is TGTGCCAGCAGCCAAACTACCACGGGACTCGACACCGGGGAGCTGTTTTTT. This gives the protein CASSQTTTGLDTGELFF. The J gene is TRBJ2-2, the V gene TRBV4-2; the D gene is possibly TRBD2 (6 bases). The CDR3 is made up of 17 amino acids. The germline gives CDR1 LGHNA, CDR2 YNFKEQ. The germline V and J ends were trimmed by 2 bases and 3 bases, with 16 bases remaining between them.

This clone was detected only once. CDR3 DNA: TGTGCCAGTGACAGCCCCCCTAGCTATGGCTACACCTTC. Encoded protein: CASDSPPSYGYTF. This chain connects TRBV19 to TRBJ1-2; D is possibly TRBD1 (5 bases). Trimming pared 8 bases from V and 4 bases from J, leaving 14 bases between. CDR3 length: 13 amino acids. CDR1 is LNHDA and CDR2 is SQIVND in the germline V gene (reference sequence).

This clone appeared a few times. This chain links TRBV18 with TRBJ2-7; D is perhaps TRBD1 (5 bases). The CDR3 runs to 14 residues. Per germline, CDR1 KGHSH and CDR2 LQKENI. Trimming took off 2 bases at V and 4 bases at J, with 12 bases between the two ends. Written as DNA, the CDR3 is TGTGCCAGCTCACCATTAGACAGTTTGTACGAGCAGTACTTC. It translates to CASSPLDSLYEQYF.

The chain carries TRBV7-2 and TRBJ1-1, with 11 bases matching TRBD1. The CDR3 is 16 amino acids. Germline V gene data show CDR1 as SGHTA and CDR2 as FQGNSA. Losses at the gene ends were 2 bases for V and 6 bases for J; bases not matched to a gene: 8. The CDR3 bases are TGTGCCAGCAGCTTATATGGGGGGGGACAGGGGGCTGAAGCTTTCTTT. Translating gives CASSLYGGGQGAEAFF.

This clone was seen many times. The CDR3 sequence is CASRSGGLQETQYF. The CDR3 DNA reads as TGTGCCAGCAGAAGCGGGGGACTCCAAGAGACCCAGTACTTC. V usage is TRBV28 and J usage is TRBJ2-5; 8 bases are shared with TRBD2. Germline values: CDR1 MDHEN, CDR2 SYDVKM. J lost 1 base, V lost 6 bases, and 4 bases had no gene match. This CDR3 is 14 amino acids long.

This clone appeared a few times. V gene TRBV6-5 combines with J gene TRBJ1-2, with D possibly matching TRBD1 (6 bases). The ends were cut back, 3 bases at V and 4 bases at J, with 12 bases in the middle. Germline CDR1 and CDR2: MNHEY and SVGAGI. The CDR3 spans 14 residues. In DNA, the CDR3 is TGTGCCAGCAGTTATCCCGGCAGGGGCTATGGCTACACCTTC. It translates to CASSYPGRGYGYTF.

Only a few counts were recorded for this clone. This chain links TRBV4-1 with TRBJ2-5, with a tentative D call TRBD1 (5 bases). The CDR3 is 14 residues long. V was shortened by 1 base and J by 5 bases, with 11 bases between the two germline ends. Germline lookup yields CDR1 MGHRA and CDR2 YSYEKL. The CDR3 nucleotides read TGCGCCAGCAGCCAAGTGGGCAGGGCTGAGACCCAGTACTTC. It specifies CASSQVGRAETQYF.

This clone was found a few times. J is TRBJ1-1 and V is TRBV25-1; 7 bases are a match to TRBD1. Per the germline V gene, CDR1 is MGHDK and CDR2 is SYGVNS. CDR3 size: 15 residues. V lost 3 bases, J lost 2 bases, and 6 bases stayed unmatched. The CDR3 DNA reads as TGTGCCAGCAGTGACCCCGGGACAGCTAACACTGAAGCTTTCTTT. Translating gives CASSDPGTANTEAFF.

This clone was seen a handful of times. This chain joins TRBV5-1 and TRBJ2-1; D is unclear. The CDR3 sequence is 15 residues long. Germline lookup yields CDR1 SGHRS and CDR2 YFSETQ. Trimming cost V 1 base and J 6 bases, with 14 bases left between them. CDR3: CASSLTVGVVNEQFF. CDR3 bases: TGCGCCAGCAGCTTGACCGTCGGAGTAGTCAATGAGCAGTTCTTC.

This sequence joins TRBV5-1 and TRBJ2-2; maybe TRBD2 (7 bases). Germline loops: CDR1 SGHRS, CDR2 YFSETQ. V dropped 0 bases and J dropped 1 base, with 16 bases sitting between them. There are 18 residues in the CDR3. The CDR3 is CASSLASGGRKNTGELFF. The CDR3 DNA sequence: TGCGCCAGCAGCTTGGCGTCCGGGGGGCGAAAGAACACCGGGGAGCTGTTTTTT.

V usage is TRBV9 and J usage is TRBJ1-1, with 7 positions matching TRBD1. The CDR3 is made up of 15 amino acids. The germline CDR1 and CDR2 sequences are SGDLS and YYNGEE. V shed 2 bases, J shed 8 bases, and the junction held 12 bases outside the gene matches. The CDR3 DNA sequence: TGTGCCAGCAGCGTCGACAGGGCGGTCTTCGGGGAAGCTTTCTTT. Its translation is CASSVDRAVFGEAFF.

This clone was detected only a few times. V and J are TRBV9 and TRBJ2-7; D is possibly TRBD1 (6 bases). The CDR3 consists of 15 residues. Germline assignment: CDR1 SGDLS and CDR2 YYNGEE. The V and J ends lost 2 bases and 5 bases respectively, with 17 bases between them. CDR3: CASSVTGQTGNEQYF. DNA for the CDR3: TGTGCCAGCAGCGTCACGGGTCAGACAGGCAACGAGCAGTACTTC. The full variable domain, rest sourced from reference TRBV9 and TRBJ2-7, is DSGVTQTPKHLITATGQRVTLRCSPRSGDLSVYWYQQSLDQGLQFLIQYYNGEERAKGNILERFSAQQFPDLHSELNLSSLELGDSALYFCASSVTGQTGNEQYFGPGTRLTVT.

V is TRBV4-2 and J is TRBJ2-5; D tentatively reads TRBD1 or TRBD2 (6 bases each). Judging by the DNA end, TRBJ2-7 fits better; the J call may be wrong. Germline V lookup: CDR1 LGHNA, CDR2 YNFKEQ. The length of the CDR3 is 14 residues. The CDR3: CASSNRLGGYEQYF. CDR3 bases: TGTGCCAGCAGCAACCGACTAGGGGGCTACGAGCAGTACTTC.

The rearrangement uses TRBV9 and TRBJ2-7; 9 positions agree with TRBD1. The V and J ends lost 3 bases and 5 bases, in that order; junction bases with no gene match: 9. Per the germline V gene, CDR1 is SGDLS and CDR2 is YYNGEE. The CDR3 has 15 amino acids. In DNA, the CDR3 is TGTGCCAGCAGCGCAGGGGACAGGGCTACCAACGAGCAGTACTTC. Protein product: CASSAGDRATNEQYF.

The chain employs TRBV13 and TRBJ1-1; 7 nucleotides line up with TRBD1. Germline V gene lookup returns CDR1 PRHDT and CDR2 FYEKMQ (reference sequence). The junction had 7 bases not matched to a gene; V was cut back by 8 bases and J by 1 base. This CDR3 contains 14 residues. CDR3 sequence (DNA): TGTGCCAGCCTACCGGACAGGAGGAACACTGAAGCTTTCTTT. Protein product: CASLPDRRNTEAFF.